This T cell receptor (beta chain) appears in the sequencing data of a study of CD8 T cells in Susac syndrome. Between the trimmed V and J ends, which lost 10 bases and 5 bases, there was a span of 18 bases. The length of the CDR3 is 15 residues. Random hexamers were used to reverse transcribe the RNA input (roughly 0.5 to 1 ug). With immunoSEQ multiplex PCR, TCR beta CDR3 was amplified across 54 Vbeta and 13 Jbeta. One entry per CDR3 protein, called by TCRdb with MiXCR from the immunoSEQ multiplex PCR reads. The sample carries about 150,000 distinct CDR3 sequences, approximately 95% recorded once. The origin of this receptor is a human donor with multiple sclerosis. Sequencing used CD4+ T cells from PBMCs. The chain uses TRBV23-1 and TRBJ1-6; D is unclear. TRBV23-1 is an open reading frame whose function is uncertain. CDR3 bases: TGCGCCACCCGCCGCCGGAACCCTCATAATTCACCCCTCCACTTT. It translates to CATRRRNPHNSPLHF.